Listed here is a single TCR beta chain. Its antigen remains unidentified. This sample is drawn from a study of Ad26.COV2.S vaccination and SARS-CoV-2 variants. Study as a whole: Vaccine-arm donor from the placebo-controlled COV1001 Ad26.COV2.S trial. Recipients of Ad26.COV2.S got it intramuscularly, once or twice 56 days apart.

Documented treatment: around 19 received Ad26.COV2.S at low or high dose, single or two shots; roughly five received placebo; per-sample allocation not given. The investigators took samples on day 63 after the first vaccine or placebo injection. Sequencing was performed with immunoSEQ multiplex PCR; in TCRdb, only in-frame clones are kept and a portion is missing. The sample holds hundreds of thousands of clones, 75% to 90% seen once. With V trimmed by 4 bases and J by 3 bases, 14 bases remained unmatched. The CDR3 loop spans 17 amino acids. Germline V gene sequence: CDR1 SQVTM, CDR2 ANQGSEA. The study's findings and limits: Similar non-spike TCR breadth was seen in vaccine and placebo recipients. Reported post-vaccination CD8+ and CD4+ T cell responses to spike showed substantial breadth.

This receptor was obtained from a person aged 18 to 65 who received the Ad26.COV2.S COVID-19 vaccine or a placebo. This sequence joins TRBV29-1 and TRBJ2-3; 9 bases fit TRBD2. This specimen was peripheral blood, taken in a trial of Ad26.COV2.S vaccine versus placebo. The CDR3: CSVVARGGAGETDTQYF. Written as DNA, the CDR3 is TGCAGCGTTGTGGCTCGCGGGGGGGCAGGGGAAACAGATACGCAGTATTTT.